Sequencing of this TCR beta chain was carried out in a study of blood T cell repertoires in COVID-19. About the study: Acute and convalescent COVID-19 specimens originated in the United States, Italy and Spain. T cells, B-cell-depleted T cells, or PBMCs supplied cDNA or gDNA.

This clone was detected a few times. There are 13 residues in the CDR3. V lost 7 bases, J lost 3 bases, and 6 bases stayed unmatched. Source study methods: Researchers report that nucleated cell counts were estimated from reference gene primer amplification. The assay was immunoSEQ multiplex PCR, and TCRdb's table has in-frame clones only and misses some. V, J and clone size are taken as reported in that table, and D and trimming were inferred from the DNA itself. The table shows tens of thousands of clones, with 76% occurring only once. This chain joins TRBV12-3 or TRBV12-4 and TRBJ2-7; 7 positions match TRBD1. The sample was peripheral blood. The TCR originated in a woman between 50 and 59 years old with active or convalescent COVID-19. The CDR3 sequence is CASTLSGGYEQYF. The CDR3 region has the DNA TGTGCCAGCACCCTCTCAGGGGGCTACGAGCAGTACTTC.